One and the same sample provided the 22 T cell receptor beta chains below, sequenced in a study of shared clonotypes between healthy human individuals. Sequenced by immunoSEQ multiplex PCR; TCRdb stores in-frame clones only, minus some. The data show a few million clones, with around 90% seen just once and roughly 0.14% held by the top ten. Sequenced: naive CD4+ T cells sorted from blood. The sample's subset: CD45RA+ positively selected. Receptors were obtained from a man in his late teens or twenties in good health.

This chain connects TRBV6-6 to TRBJ1-3, with D possibly being TRBD1 (5 bases). Germline V CDR1 and CDR2: MNHNY, SVGAGI (reference sequence). Trimming took off 5 bases at V and 4 bases at J, with 12 bases between the two ends. The CDR3 is made up of 14 amino acids. The CDR3 here is CASSPGKAGNTIYF. The CDR3 DNA follows: TGTGCCAGCAGTCCAGGGAAGGCAGGAAACACCATATATTTT.

For the CDR3, the DNA is TGTGCCAGCAGCCCCGGGACTAGCCGATACAATGAGCAGTTCTTC. It yields the protein CASSPGTSRYNEQFF. The chain is built from TRBV9 and TRBJ2-1; 9 bases are shared with TRBD2. There are 15 residues in the CDR3. The junction had 6 bases not matched to a gene; V was cut back by 4 bases and J by 4 bases. CDR1 SGDLS and CDR2 YYNGEE come from the germline V gene.

This rearrangement joins TRBV27 to TRBJ2-4; 9 bases match TRBD1. J was trimmed by 6 bases and V by 6 bases; bases with no gene match: 9. From germline, CDR1 is MNHEY and CDR2 SMNVEV (reference sequence). CDR3 size: 15 residues. In DNA form, the CDR3 reads TGTGCCAGCAGCTCGACCGGGACAGGGATAAACATTCAGTACTTC. Translating gives CASSSTGTGINIQYF.

V and J are TRBV9 and TRBJ2-2; 10 bases line up with TRBD2. CDR1 and CDR2 (germline): SGDLS, YYNGEE. There are 17 residues in the CDR3. Trimming cost V 1 base and J 7 bases; bases outside gene matches: 10. The chain's CDR3 is CASSVTSLAGVIGELFF. The CDR3 DNA reads as TGTGCCAGCAGCGTAACTAGCCTAGCGGGGGTGATCGGGGAGCTGTTTTTT.

V usage is TRBV5-1 and J usage is TRBJ2-4; D remains ambiguous. V was trimmed by 3 bases and J by 0 bases, leaving 25 bases between them. The CDR3 is 20 amino acids. CDR1 is SGHRS and CDR2 is YFSETQ in the germline V gene. The CDR3 sequence is CASSSTPPSLVDIAKNIQYF. In DNA form, the CDR3 reads TGCGCCAGCAGCTCCACCCCCCCGTCGCTAGTCGATATAGCCAAAAACATTCAGTACTTC.

The chain's CDR3 is CASSIDQVGGTNYGYTF. The CDR3, as DNA: TGTGCCAGTAGTATAGATCAAGTGGGGGGCACGAACTATGGCTACACCTTC. The chain employs TRBV19 and TRBJ1-2; possible D gene TRBD1, 6 bases. The CDR3 is 17 residues long. Trimming pared 0 bases from V and 2 bases from J, leaving 16 bases between. Germline CDR1 and CDR2: LNHDA and SQIVND (reference sequence).

This clone was recorded once. J is TRBJ2-3 and V is TRBV7-9, with a tentative D call TRBD1 (6 bases). The CDR3 has 16 amino acids. Between the trimmed V and J ends, which lost 3 bases and 6 bases, there was a span of 19 bases. Germline-derived CDR1 and CDR2 are SEHNR and FQNEAQ (reference sequence). The CDR3 DNA reads as TGTGCCAGCAGCTTTTCTCCAGGGGTGATAGGGGATACGCAGTATTTT. This codes for CASSFSPGVIGDTQYF.

The genes are TRBV2 and TRBJ1-4; TRBD1 is a possible D gene (5 bases). Germline V CDR1 and CDR2: SNHLY, FYNNEI. V was clipped by 6 bases and J by 8 bases, with 13 bases between them. The CDR3 contains 13 residues. The CDR3 DNA sequence: TGTGCCAGCAGCACCCAGGGTTGGGAAAAACTGTTTTTT. Amino acids: CASSTQGWEKLFF.

A word on this clone: Germline is not matched at one junction end, which may reflect a read error. The V gene is TRBV20-1, the J gene TRBJ2-3; TRBD2 matches at 12 bases. The CDR3 has 11 residues. CDR1 and CDR2 from the germline V gene are DFQATT and SNEGSKA (reference sequence). Here the CDR3 DNA reads TGCAGTGCTAGAATACTAGCGGGGGGCGGGTTT. Residues: CSARILAGGGF.

The gene calls are TRBV28 and TRBJ1-4, with D possibly matching TRBD1 (5 bases). This CDR3 spans 15 amino acids. V was clipped by 3 bases and J by 7 bases, with 15 bases between them. The germline V gene has CDR1 MDHEN and CDR2 SYDVKM. DNA for the CDR3: TGTGCCAGCAGTTTGGGCCAGGGTTCTGGTGAAAAACTGTTTTTT. Amino acids: CASSLGQGSGEKLFF.

The rearrangement joins TRBV19 to TRBJ1-5; the match to TRBD1 covers 8 bases. CDR3 length: 15 amino acids. The V gene end was trimmed by 4 bases and the J gene end by 3 bases; junction bases not matched to a gene: 5. The germline gives CDR1 LNHDA, CDR2 SQIVND (reference sequence). In DNA, the CDR3 is TGTGCCAGTAGTACCCTGGACAGGGACAATCAGCCCCAGCATTTT. This codes for CASSTLDRDNQPQHF.

This chain joins TRBV6-5 and TRBJ1-5; a possible D gene is TRBD1 (6 bases). This CDR3 is 16 amino acids long. The germline V and J ends were trimmed by 2 bases and 5 bases, with 16 bases remaining between them. Germline V lookup: CDR1 MNHEY, CDR2 SVGAGI. CDR3 sequence (DNA): TGTGCCAGCAGTTACCGTAATAAGGACAGCGATCAGCCCCAGCATTTT. Its protein product is CASSYRNKDSDQPQHF.

The chain joins TRBV19 to TRBJ1-5, with unresolved D. The CDR3 totals 16 residues. Germline V gives CDR1 LNHDA, CDR2 SQIVND (reference sequence). The V end was cut by 1 base, the J end by 0 bases, with 10 bases between. CDR3 DNA: TGTGCCAGTAGTATAGGTCCCTCGGGTAGCAATCAGCCCCAGCATTTT. It is translated as CASSIGPSGSNQPQHF.

This clone was detected only once. Within the sample, other DNA sequences also encode this same CDR3. This rearrangement joins TRBV9 to TRBJ2-7, with 10 positions matching TRBD2. V was clipped by 0 bases and J by 2 bases; unmatched bases: 5. Germline V CDR1 and CDR2: SGDLS, YYNGEE. This CDR3 has 16 residues. Here the CDR3 reads CASSVGGLAGAYEQYF. CDR3 coding DNA: TGTGCCAGCAGCGTAGGGGGTCTAGCGGGAGCCTACGAGCAGTACTTC.

On this clone itself: Additional DNA sequences in this sample encode the identical CDR3. The chain carries TRBV7-2 and TRBJ2-7; D is unclear. V was clipped by 4 bases and J by 0 bases, with 10 bases between them. Germline V gives CDR1 SGHTA, CDR2 FQGNSA. This CDR3 region has 14 residues. Written as DNA, the CDR3 is TGTGCCAGCAGCTCAGGTGGCAGCTCCTACGAGCAGTACTTC. This translates into CASSSGGSSYEQYF. Complete variable domain (other parts from reference TRBV7-2 and TRBJ2-7): GAGVSQSPSNKVTEKGKDVELRCDPISGHTALYWYRQSLGQGLEFLIYFQGNSAPDKSGLPSDRFSAERTGGSVSTLTIQRTQQEDSAVYLCASSSGGSSYEQYFGPGTRLTVT.

V is TRBV28 and J is TRBJ1-5; D is undetermined. This CDR3 is built from 18 residues. Trimming removed 5 bases at V and 5 bases at J, with 25 bases between. Germline-derived CDR1 and CDR2 are MDHEN and SYDVKM. This chain's CDR3 is CASSATGWVSVLHQPQHF. CDR3 nucleotides: TGTGCCAGCAGTGCCACTGGGTGGGTTAGCGTGTTGCATCAGCCCCAGCATTTT.

The chain recombines TRBV19 with TRBJ1-2; D remains ambiguous. With 4 bases removed from V and 6 bases from J, the gap between germline ends came to 9 bases. The length of the CDR3 is 12 residues. Germline V gene sequence: CDR1 LNHDA, CDR2 SQIVND (reference sequence). The CDR3 sequence: CASSRRGDGYTF. The CDR3, as DNA: TGTGCCAGTAGTAGGCGGGGTGATGGCTACACCTTC.

Points on this clone: The same CDR3 can be traced to other DNA sequences in this sample. This chain links TRBV6-5 with TRBJ2-1; TRBD2 aligns across 9 bases. CDR3 length equals 15 residues. The V gene's germline CDR1 is MNHEY and CDR2 SVGAGI. V lost 6 bases to trimming and J lost 4 bases; unmatched junction nucleotides: 7. The CDR3 reads CASSLTSGPYNEQFF. CDR3 coding DNA: TGTGCCAGCAGCTTGACTAGCGGACCTTACAATGAGCAGTTCTTC.

The chain recombines TRBV6-1 with TRBJ2-7, with 9 nucleotides matching TRBD1. Germline lookup yields CDR1 MNHNS and CDR2 SASEGT. This CDR3 contains 15 residues. Trimming removed 7 bases from V and 2 bases from J; junction bases left unmatched: 9. CDR3 amino acids: CASTETGGGTYEQYF. CDR3 in DNA: TGTGCCAGCACCGAGACAGGGGGGGGAACCTACGAGCAGTACTTC.

The CDR3 nucleotides read TGCGCCAGCAGCTTTCGGGAGTCGGGGACCCAGTACTTC. Translated, it gives CASSFRESGTQYF. The chain links TRBV5-1 to TRBJ2-5, with a tentative D call TRBD2 (6 bases). Germline loops: CDR1 SGHRS, CDR2 YFSETQ. Trimming shortened V by 2 bases and J by 7 bases, and 12 bases separated the two germline ends. This CDR3 has 13 residues.

The chain joins TRBV5-4 to TRBJ2-7, with 9 bases lining up with TRBD2. Germline CDR1 reads SGHNT; CDR2 reads YYREEE (reference sequence). The CDR3 is 16 amino acids. The V and J ends lost 4 bases and 0 bases, in that order; junction bases with no gene match: 8. CDR3: CASSLGVAGASYEQYF. The CDR3, as DNA: TGTGCCAGCAGCCTTGGAGTAGCGGGGGCCTCCTACGAGCAGTACTTC.

The rearrangement uses TRBV5-4 and TRBJ2-1; 9 bases line up with TRBD2. This CDR3 spans 16 amino acids. Germline assignment: CDR1 SGHNT and CDR2 YYREEE (reference sequence). Trimming took 0 bases from V and 5 from J; bases not matched to a gene: 6. CDR3 residues: CASSLGIAGANNEQFF. DNA for the CDR3: TGTGCCAGCAGCTTGGGAATAGCGGGGGCGAACAATGAGCAGTTCTTC.